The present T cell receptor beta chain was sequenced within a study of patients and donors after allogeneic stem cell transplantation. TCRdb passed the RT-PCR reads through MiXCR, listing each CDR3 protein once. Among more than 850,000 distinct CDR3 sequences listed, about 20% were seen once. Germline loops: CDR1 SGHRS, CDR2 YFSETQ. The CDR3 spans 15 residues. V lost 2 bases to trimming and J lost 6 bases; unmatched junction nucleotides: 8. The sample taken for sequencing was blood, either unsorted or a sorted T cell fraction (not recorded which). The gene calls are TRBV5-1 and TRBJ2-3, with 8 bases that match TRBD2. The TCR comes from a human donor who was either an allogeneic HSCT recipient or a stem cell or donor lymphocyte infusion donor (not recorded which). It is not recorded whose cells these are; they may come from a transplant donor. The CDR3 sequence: CASSFSGGGMDTQYF. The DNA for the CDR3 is TGCGCCAGCAGCTTCAGCGGGGGTGGTATGGATACGCAGTATTTT.